This T cell receptor beta chain came from a study of T cell responses to AZD1222 COVID-19 vaccine. Overall study findings and caveats: Regions 160-218 and 743-854 held dominance among vaccine-associated CD4 TCRs, which spanned spike. Donors skewed white British and female; clonal diversity was possibly underestimated. Nearly half of spike-specific TCRs reportedly target variant regions that are unmutated in the B.1.351 and B.1.1.7 variants.

About this clone: Its target is unknown.

Germline V lookup: CDR1 ENHRY, CDR2 SYGVKD. The CDR3 runs to 12 residues. The J segment lost 6 bases and the V segment lost 6 bases, leaving 4 bases of the junction unmatched. Investigators merged groups given second doses at roughly 4 or roughly 12 weeks. Using immunoSEQ multiplex PCR, the repertoire was profiled, and TCRdb retains in-frame clones only, with some absent. Among 120,000 to 150,000 clones listed, about 91% were seen once. The sequence was obtained from an adult who received the AZD1222 COVID-19 vaccine. The sequencing used peripheral blood, collected 28 days after the second AZD1222 dose. This chain connects TRBV10-3 to TRBJ1-2, with 7 bases matching TRBD1. CDR3 bases: TGTGCCATCAGGGGGACAGACGATGGCTACACCTTC. Its protein product is CAIRGTDDGYTF.